This T cell receptor beta chain was observed in a study of T cell responses to AZD1222 COVID-19 vaccine. The CDR3 has 15 amino acids. After removal of 5 bases from V and 4 bases from J, the junction contained 9 bases not matched to a gene. Germline V gene sequence: CDR1 SGHTA, CDR2 FQGNSA. This clone was recorded a few times. The assay was immunoSEQ multiplex PCR, and TCRdb's table has in-frame clones only and misses some. The repertoire holds 95,000 to 100,000 clones, with 89% as singletons. This TCR came from an adult in good health. Specimen: peripheral blood, collected on day 0 of AZD1222 vaccination. The chain combines TRBV7-2 with TRBJ1-2, with 8 nucleotides matching TRBD1. This chain's CDR3 is CASSPSTGGSYGYTF. The CDR3 nucleotides are TGTGCCAGCAGCCCATCCACAGGGGGAAGCTATGGCTACACCTTC. The full variable domain, its missing parts supplied by reference TRBV7-2 and TRBJ1-2, is GAGVSQSPSNKVTEKGKDVELRCDPISGHTALYWYRQSLGQGLEFLIYFQGNSAPDKSGLPSDRFSAERTGGSVSTLTIQRTQQEDSAVYLCASSPSTGGSYGYTFGSGTRLTVV.